The rows below give T cell receptor beta chains drawn from one sample of a study of blood T cell repertoires in COVID-19. Using immunoSEQ multiplex PCR, the repertoire was profiled, and TCRdb retains in-frame clones only, with some absent. There are under 250,000 clones in the sample; almost 90% occur only once, and 2.5% to 3.5% lies in the top ten. The sequenced sample was peripheral blood. Receptors were obtained from a woman aged 55-69 years with acute or convalescent COVID-19. CDR3s leave out the opening cysteine and the closing phenylalanine or tryptophan. Clone size is shown for a subset of rows, as once, few, many or a class of expanded clone.

V: TRBV11-2
J: TRBJ1-3
size: -
CDR3: ASSPQGYSGNTIY

V: TRBV5-1
J: TRBJ1-1
size: -
CDR3: ASSLEWGQSAEAF

V: TRBV21-1
J: TRBJ2-5
size: -
CDR3: ASSSRDRHEETQY

V: TRBV6-5
J: TRBJ1-6
size: once
CDR3: ASRPPGQGYSPLH

V: TRBV9
J: TRBJ2-7
size: -
CDR3: ASSPLSTSWEQY

V: TRBV5-1
J: TRBJ2-7
size: -
CDR3: ASARTGSYEQY

V: TRBV11-2
J: TRBJ2-1
size: -
CDR3: ASSISLAGAYNEQF

V: TRBV5-6
J: TRBJ1-2
size: -
CDR3: ASSWGPEAGYGYT

V: TRBV9
J: TRBJ2-6
size: once
CDR3: ASSLSTSGTSGANVLT

V: TRBV7-9
J: TRBJ1-5
size: -
CDR3: ASSLVVATVGDQPQH

V: TRBV6-1
J: TRBJ1-5
size: -
CDR3: ASSETGQTYSNQPQH

V: TRBV11-1
J: TRBJ1-4
size: -
CDR3: ASSLRGLINEKLF

V: TRBV7-2
J: TRBJ1-1
size: -
CDR3: ASSLAESGVTEAF

V: TRBV9
J: TRBJ1-1
size: -
CDR3: ASSVAPGGGDTEAF

V: TRBV2
J: TRBJ1-1
size: -
CDR3: ASRTETNTEAF

V: TRBV7-2
J: TRBJ2-6
size: -
CDR3: ASSLKGGTGANVLT

V: TRBV7-2
J: TRBJ2-1
size: -
CDR3: ASSPPGDFYNEQF

V: TRBV5-4
J: TRBJ2-5
size: -
CDR3: ASSSSFQETQY

V: TRBV5-4
J: TRBJ2-3
size: -
CDR3: ASSRGSTDTQY

V: TRBV29-1
J: TRBJ1-3
size: -
CDR3: SVTPAGLSGNTIY

V: TRBV2
J: TRBJ2-1
size: -
CDR3: ASSEYAGGTNEQF

V: TRBV30
J: TRBJ2-3
size: -
CDR3: AWRGGTVLRNTQY

V: TRBV7-9
J: TRBJ1-3
size: -
CDR3: ASSQARSGNTIY

V: TRBV24-1
J: TRBJ2-2
size: -
CDR3: ATSEYRTGGDGELF

V: TRBV6-2/TRBV6-3
J: TRBJ1-5
size: -
CDR3: ASSSRGYSNQPQH

V: TRBV9
J: TRBJ2-7
size: once
CDR3: ASSVAGTGGYEQY

V: TRBV7-8
J: TRBJ1-4
size: -
CDR3: ASSLGPGRGEKLF

V: TRBV9
J: TRBJ2-1
size: -
CDR3: ASSQGQGIYNEQF

V: TRBV5-1
J: TRBJ2-7
size: -
CDR3: ASSSSGASYEQY

V: TRBV2
J: TRBJ1-5
size: -
CDR3: ASSDTRGQPQH

V: TRBV7-2
J: TRBJ1-2
size: -
CDR3: ASLNRVPYGYT

V: TRBV18
J: TRBJ1-2
size: -
CDR3: ASSPEEHGYT

V: TRBV19
J: TRBJ2-6
size: -
CDR3: ASSARWFGGANVLT

V: TRBV5-1
J: TRBJ2-3
size: -
CDR3: ASSKRPGHGTDTQY

V: TRBV28
J: TRBJ2-3
size: -
CDR3: ASSPRLAGSTDTQY

V: TRBV18
J: TRBJ2-7
size: -
CDR3: ASSPPFLGGGQY

V: TRBV7-2
J: TRBJ1-2
size: once
CDR3: ASSLEGAGGYT

V: TRBV6-5
J: TRBJ1-6
size: -
CDR3: ASSWDRENSPLH

V: TRBV5-6
J: TRBJ2-3
size: -
CDR3: ASSPGLAGGPDTQY

V: TRBV28
J: TRBJ2-2
size: -
CDR3: ASKLRGLSAGELF

V: TRBV28
J: TRBJ2-2
size: -
CDR3: ASSLSRTGTGELF

V: TRBV29-1
J: TRBJ2-7
size: -
CDR3: SVEGGTGNTYEQY

V: TRBV4-2
J: TRBJ2-2
size: -
CDR3: ASSQSVGELF

V: TRBV6-5
J: TRBJ2-1
size: -
CDR3: ASSSDRGFHNEQF

V: TRBV30
J: TRBJ1-5
size: -
CDR3: AWSGTAPSNQPQH

V: TRBV9
J: TRBJ2-3
size: -
CDR3: ASSERSRTSGSTDTQY